This T cell receptor beta chain was retrieved from a study of shared clonotypes between healthy human individuals. Sorted subsets were amplified in replicate PCRs using around 220 ng DNA, 32,000 or so T cell genomes. Authors' processing steps: Junction-only sequences without quality scores were provided by ImmunoSEQ, so filtering was different. The table came from immunoSEQ multiplex PCR; TCRdb's copy has only in-frame clones and leaves some out. Clone size and the V and J calls come from that table; the DNA yielded D and trimming. The table includes over a million clones, around three quarters detected once. V shed 4 bases, J shed 4 bases, and the junction held 7 bases outside the gene matches. Germline V lookup: CDR1 LNHNV, CDR2 YYDKDF (reference sequence). The CDR3 is made up of 16 amino acids. Nashville, Tennessee was home to all donors, who were Caucasian adults.

Sequencing was carried out using memory CD4+ T cells from PBMCs. Described subset: CD45RA-negative fraction. The chain recombines TRBV15 with TRBJ2-3; 11 positions agree with TRBD2. This receptor was taken from a man younger than 35 in good health. Some clones in this sample may be carry-over from other donors' samples. The CDR3 coding sequence is TGTGCCACCAGCACTTATAGCGGGAGGGGTGCAGATACGCAGTATTTT. Its translation is CATSTYSGRGADTQYF.